The 15 T cell receptor beta chains listed next were all sequenced from one sample in a study of post-analysis software for immune sequencing data. Unique molecular identifiers were present in the TCR beta cDNA libraries. From the PCR reads, TCRdb called clonotypes with MiXCR, one entry per CDR3 protein. Among about 540,000 distinct CDR3 sequences listed, about a third were seen once. Findings and limits, study-wide: Patients showed TRBV5-6, TRBV5-1 and TRBV20-1 among roughly five TRBV segments more frequent than in controls.

No cognate antigen is known for these TCRs. Sample: blood. Receptors originate from a girl aged 2-17 years with multiple sclerosis.

This chain links TRBV28 with TRBJ2-6; no clear D. CDR3 size: 13 residues. The germline V and J ends were trimmed by 2 bases and 10 bases, with 9 bases remaining between them. In germline, CDR1 is MDHEN, CDR2 SYDVKM. The CDR3 region is CASSLQQKNVLTF. CDR3 DNA sequence: TGTGCCAGCAGTTTACAACAGAAGAACGTCCTGACTTTC.

The chain joins TRBV3-1 to TRBJ2-3, with 7 bases that match TRBD2. The V gene's germline CDR1 is LGHDT and CDR2 YNNKEL (reference sequence). CDR3 length equals 14 residues. The junction had 8 bases not matched to a gene; V was cut back by 8 bases and J by 3 bases. This CDR3 reads CASRDLGGTDTQYF. The CDR3 DNA is TGTGCCAGCCGAGATCTGGGGGGGACAGATACGCAGTATTTT.

Regarding this clonotype: A single base separates this from a much larger clone, so it may be a read error. The chain joins TRBV29-1 to TRBJ1-2; D is uncertain. The CDR3 runs to 13 residues. V was clipped by 5 bases and J by 3 bases, with 13 bases between them. The germline V gene encodes CDR1 SQVTM and CDR2 ANQGSEA. The chain's CDR3 is CSVSRAEDYGYTF. Here the CDR3 DNA reads TGCAGCGTTAGTAGGGCAGAGGACTATGGCTACACCTTC.

This clonotype appeared many times. The CDR3 spells CASTRGNSYGYTF. The CDR3 DNA is TGTGCCAGCACGAGGGGGAATAGTTATGGCTACACCTTC. The chain has TRBV6-5 and TRBJ1-2; the D gene is possibly TRBD1 (6 bases). The CDR3 runs to 13 residues. Per germline, CDR1 MNHEY and CDR2 SVGAGI. V lost 7 bases and J 5 bases, leaving 14 bases between the germline ends.

A word on this clonotype: Since a much larger clone is just one base distant, this may be a read error. V and J are TRBV10-3 and TRBJ2-3; 9 nucleotides agree with TRBD2. The germline V gene has CDR1 ENHRY and CDR2 SYGVKD. The CDR3 totals 13 residues. The CDR3 DNA reads TGTGCCATCAGGGGGACTAGCATAGATACGCAGTATTTT. Translated, it gives CAIRGTSIDTQYF.

The chain carries TRBV9 and TRBJ2-3; 13 bases match TRBD2. Germline-derived CDR1 and CDR2 are SGDLS and YYNGEE. The CDR3 totals 18 residues. The J segment lost 0 bases and the V segment lost 3 bases, leaving 7 bases of the junction unmatched. The CDR3 region has the DNA TGTGCCAGCAGCGATTCGACTAGCGGGGGGAGGAGCACAGATACGCAGTATTTT. Translated: CASSDSTSGGRSTDTQYF.

The genes are TRBV11-2 and TRBJ2-5, with D unclear. The J call is doubtful: the DNA matches TRBJ2-7 better. Germline-derived CDR1 and CDR2 are SGHAT and FQNNGV. CDR3 size: 14 residues. The CDR3 bases are TGTGCCAGCAGCCCCGACATCTCGCCCTACGAGCAGTACTTC. Protein: CASSPDISPYEQYF.

The J gene is TRBJ2-1, the V gene TRBV5-4; 7 nucleotides match TRBD2. This CDR3 region has 17 residues. The germline V gene encodes CDR1 SGHNT and CDR2 YYREEE (reference sequence). With V trimmed by 4 bases and J by 8 bases, 18 bases remained unmatched. DNA for the CDR3: TGTGCCAGCAGCGGGAGCGGAAGGCGGGGAGGGAGGGATGAGCAGTTCTTC. Its protein product is CASSGSGRRGGRDEQFF.

V and J are TRBV29-1 and TRBJ2-1; either TRBD1 or TRBD2 may supply D (5 bases each). CDR1 and CDR2 from the germline V gene are SQVTM and ANQGSEA. The CDR3 extends over 14 amino acids. Trimming cost V 3 bases and J 7 bases, with 16 bases left between them. CDR3 amino acids: CSVDGTVPSNEQFF. DNA for the CDR3: TGCAGCGTTGACGGGACGGTCCCATCAAATGAGCAGTTCTTC.

This chain connects TRBV28 to TRBJ2-5; TRBD1 or TRBD2 may be the D gene (5 bases each). Gene TRBJ2-7 matches the end of the DNA better, so the J call may be wrong. The CDR3 runs 15 residues. Germline V lookup: CDR1 MDHEN, CDR2 SYDVKM. The CDR3 DNA reads as TGTGCCAGCAGTGGGACCAGGGATATAACCTACGAGCAGTACTTC. It codes for CASSGTRDITYEQYF.

This rearrangement joins TRBV20-1 to TRBJ1-6; D not certain. The length of the CDR3 is 13 residues. Trimming stripped 1 base from V and 8 bases from J, with 9 bases between. Germline V gene data show CDR1 as DFQATT and CDR2 as SNEGSKA (reference sequence). The CDR3 bases are TGCAGTGCTAGAGGGGGTGAGGATTCACCCCTCCACTTT. Its protein is CSARGGEDSPLHF.

The chain links TRBV5-1 to TRBJ2-3, with no clear D. V shed 4 bases and J shed 2 bases, with 14 bases lying between them. Germline V gene lookup returns CDR1 SGHRS and CDR2 YFSETQ. CDR3 length: 15 amino acids. For the CDR3, the DNA is TGCGCCAGCAGCCCGCTTCGGGTTAACACAGATACGCAGTATTTT. This codes for CASSPLRVNTDTQYF.

The chain is built from TRBV20-1 and TRBJ2-3; TRBD1 matches 7 bases. CDR1 and CDR2 from the germline V gene are DFQATT and SNEGSKA (reference sequence). The CDR3 loop spans 15 amino acids. With 5 bases clipped from V and 1 base from J, the junction kept 9 bases outside the gene matches. The CDR3 protein is CSAPSQGVGTDTQYF. CDR3 coding DNA: TGCAGTGCTCCCTCCCAGGGGGTGGGCACAGATACGCAGTATTTT.

V is TRBV7-9 and J is TRBJ1-1, with D perhaps matching TRBD1 (6 bases). CDR1 and CDR2 (germline): SEHNR, FQNEAQ (reference sequence). The length of the CDR3 is 15 residues. V was clipped by 1 base and J by 1 base, with 10 bases between them. The CDR3 spells CASSLGGGGNTEAFF. The CDR3 bases are TGTGCCAGCAGCTTAGGGGGGGGCGGGAACACTGAAGCTTTCTTT.

This clonotype was recorded a few times. CDR3 sequence: CASSLPGVFDEQYF. The CDR3 bases are TGTGCCAGCAGCTTACCAGGGGTTTTCGACGAGCAGTACTTC. The rearrangement links TRBV5-6 to TRBJ2-4; a weak D match, TRBD1 (6 bases). The better agreement between TRBJ2-7 and the DNA end casts doubt on the J call. Germline assignment: CDR1 SGHDT and CDR2 YYEEEE. The CDR3 has 14 residues.